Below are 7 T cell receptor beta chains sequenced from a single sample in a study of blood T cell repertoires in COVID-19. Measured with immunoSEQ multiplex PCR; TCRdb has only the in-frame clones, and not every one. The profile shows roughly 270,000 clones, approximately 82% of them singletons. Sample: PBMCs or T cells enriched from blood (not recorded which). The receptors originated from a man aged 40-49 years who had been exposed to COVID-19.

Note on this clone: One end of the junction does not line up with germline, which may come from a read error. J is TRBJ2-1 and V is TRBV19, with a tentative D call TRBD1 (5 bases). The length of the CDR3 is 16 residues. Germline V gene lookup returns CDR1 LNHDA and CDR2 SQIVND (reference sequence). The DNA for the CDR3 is TGTGCCAGTAAGGACAATATGAGCCCGTCCTTCAATGAGCAGTTCTTC. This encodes CASKDNMSPSFNEQFF.

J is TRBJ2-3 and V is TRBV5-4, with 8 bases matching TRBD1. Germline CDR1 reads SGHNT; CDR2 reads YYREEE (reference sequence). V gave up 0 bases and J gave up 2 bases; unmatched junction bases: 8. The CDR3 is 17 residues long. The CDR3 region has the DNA TGTGCCAGCAGCTTGGGGGACCGGGACAGGCCCACAGATACGCAGTATTTT. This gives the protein CASSLGDRDRPTDTQYF.

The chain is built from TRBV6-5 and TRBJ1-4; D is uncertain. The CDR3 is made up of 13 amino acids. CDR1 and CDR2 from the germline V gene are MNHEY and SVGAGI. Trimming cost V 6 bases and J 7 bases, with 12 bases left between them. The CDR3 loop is CASSPPSSEKLFF. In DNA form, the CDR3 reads TGTGCCAGCAGCCCGCCCTCTAGTGAAAAACTGTTTTTT.

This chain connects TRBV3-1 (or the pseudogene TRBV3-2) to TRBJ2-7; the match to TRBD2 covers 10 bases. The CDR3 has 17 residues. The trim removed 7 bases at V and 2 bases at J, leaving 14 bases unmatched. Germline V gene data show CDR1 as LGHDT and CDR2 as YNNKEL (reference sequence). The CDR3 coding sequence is TGTGCCAGCACCCGGACTAGCGGCCCAGTGGTGCCCTACGAGCAGTACTTC. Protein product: CASTRTSGPVVPYEQYF.

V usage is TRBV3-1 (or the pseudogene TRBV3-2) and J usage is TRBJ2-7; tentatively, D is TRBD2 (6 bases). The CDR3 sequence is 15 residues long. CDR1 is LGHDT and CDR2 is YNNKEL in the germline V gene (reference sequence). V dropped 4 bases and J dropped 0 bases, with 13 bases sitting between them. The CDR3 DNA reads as TGTGCCAGCAGCCCAACCGGGACTCTCTCCTACGAGCAGTACTTC. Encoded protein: CASSPTGTLSYEQYF.

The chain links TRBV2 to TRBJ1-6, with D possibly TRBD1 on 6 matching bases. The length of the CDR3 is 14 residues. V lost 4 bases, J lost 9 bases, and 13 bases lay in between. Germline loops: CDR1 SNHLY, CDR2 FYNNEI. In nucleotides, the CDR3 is TGTGCCAGCAGTGCCAGGGGATTAGGTTCACCCCTCCACTTT. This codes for CASSARGLGSPLHF.

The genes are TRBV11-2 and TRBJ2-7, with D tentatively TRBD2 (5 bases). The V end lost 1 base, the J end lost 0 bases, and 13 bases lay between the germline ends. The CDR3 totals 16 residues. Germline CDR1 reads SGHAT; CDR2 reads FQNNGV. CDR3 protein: CASSLAQRRSSYEQYF. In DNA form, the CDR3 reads TGTGCCAGCAGCTTAGCCCAGCGGAGAAGCTCCTACGAGCAGTACTTC.